A single sample is the source of the 26 T cell receptor beta chains below, sequenced in a study of neurological immune-mediated disorders. TCRdb processed the 5' RACE reads anew with MiXCR; each CDR3 protein has one entry. The data contain some 60,000 distinct CDR3 sequences, under 4.5% of them singletons. Sequencing was done on a sample of PBMCs. The source of these receptors is a woman aged 25 to 39 with multiple sclerosis.

This clonotype was detected ten times or more. This chain connects TRBV5-1 to TRBJ2-5; 10 bases are a match to TRBD2. Trimming removed 7 bases from V and 0 bases from J; junction bases left unmatched: 3. The CDR3 extends over 14 amino acids. Germline V gene sequence: CDR1 SGHRS, CDR2 YFSETQ. This CDR3 is CASALAGNQETQYF. CDR3 nucleotides: TGCGCCAGCGCACTAGCGGGGAACCAAGAGACCCAGTACTTC.

This clonotype occurred many times. The genes are TRBV4-1 and TRBJ2-3, with 7 nucleotides matching TRBD2. The V gene end was trimmed by 0 bases and the J gene end by 3 bases; junction bases not matched to a gene: 6. Germline V gene sequence: CDR1 MGHRA, CDR2 YSYEKL. The CDR3 spans 16 residues. CDR3 protein: CASSQDWGGETDTQYF. The DNA for the CDR3 is TGCGCCAGCAGCCAAGATTGGGGAGGGGAGACAGATACGCAGTATTTT.

This clonotype was observed at least ten times. This rearrangement joins TRBV20-1 to TRBJ2-4; TRBD2 matches at 9 bases. The CDR3 is 14 residues long. Germline CDR1 DFQATT, CDR2 SNEGSKA (reference sequence). With V trimmed by 1 base and J by 9 bases, 7 bases remained unmatched. This CDR3 reads CSARAIGLASIQYF. The CDR3 DNA sequence: TGCAGTGCTAGAGCTATAGGACTAGCGAGCATTCAGTACTTC.

This clonotype was observed many times. CDR3 sequence: CAITDADTQYF. CDR3 sequence (DNA): TGTGCCATCACGGACGCAGATACGCAGTATTTT. The chain links TRBV10-3 to TRBJ2-3, with D uncertain. Per germline, CDR1 ENHRY and CDR2 SYGVKD. Trimming stripped 7 bases from V and 4 bases from J, with 6 bases between. The CDR3 consists of 11 residues.

This clonotype has at least ten counts. The chain carries TRBV7-2 and TRBJ2-7, with D perhaps TRBD1 (5 bases). This CDR3 has 12 amino acids. Between the trimmed V and J ends, which lost 4 bases and 3 bases, there was a span of 7 bases. Germline CDR1 SGHTA, CDR2 FQGNSA. Written as DNA, the CDR3 is TGTGCCAGCAGCTCAACAGGCTACGAGCAGTACTTC. Amino acids: CASSSTGYEQYF.

There are many counts of this clonotype. The V and J genes are TRBV9 and TRBJ2-7; D gene unclear. Germline V CDR1 and CDR2: SGDLS, YYNGEE. Trimming removed 1 base from V and 0 bases from J, with 5 bases in between. The CDR3 has 13 residues. The CDR3 sequence is CASSVSSSYEQYF. In DNA form, the CDR3 reads TGTGCCAGCAGCGTAAGCAGCTCCTACGAGCAGTACTTC.

This clonotype was detected ten times or more. CDR3 region: CASRTADTQYF. Here the CDR3 DNA reads TGCGCCAGCAGGACAGCAGATACGCAGTATTTT. This rearrangement joins TRBV5-1 to TRBJ2-3; weak D call: TRBD1 (5 bases). The CDR3 runs to 11 residues. Germline V gene sequence: CDR1 SGHRS, CDR2 YFSETQ. V shed 5 bases and J shed 4 bases, with 5 bases lying between them. Combining the CDR3 with reference TRBV5-1 and TRBJ2-3 gives the whole variable domain KAGVTQTPRYLIKTRGQQVTLSCSPISGHRSVSWYQQTPGQGLQFLFEYFSETQRNKGNFPGRFSGRQFSNSRSEMNVSTLELGDSALYLCASRTADTQYFGPGTRLTVL.

This clonotype was recorded many times. The chain carries TRBV20-1 and TRBJ2-7, with 11 nucleotides matching TRBD2. Trimming at V came to 3 bases and at J to 2 bases, leaving 3 bases not matched to a gene. CDR1 is DFQATT and CDR2 is SNEGSKA in the germline V gene (reference sequence). There are 14 residues in the CDR3. Here the CDR3 DNA reads TGCAGTGCTAGCCCTAGCGGGAGGACCTACGAGCAGTACTTC. This translates into CSASPSGRTYEQYF.

This clonotype was counted at least ten times. The V and J genes are TRBV5-6 and TRBJ2-5; D unclear. CDR3 size: 15 residues. The germline gives CDR1 SGHDT, CDR2 YYEEEE. Trimming left V 4 bases short and J 1 base short, with 14 bases between. CDR3 region: CASSRNPNRQETQYF. Here the CDR3 DNA reads TGTGCCAGCAGCAGAAACCCAAACCGCCAAGAGACCCAGTACTTC. The full variable domain, in which reference TRBV5-6 and TRBJ2-5 provide the parts outside the CDR3, is DAGVTQSPTHLIKTRGQQVTLRCSPKSGHDTVSWYQQALGQGPQFIFQYYEEEERQRGNFPDRFSGHQFPNYSSELNVNALLLGDSALYLCASSRNPNRQETQYFGPGTRLLVL.

At least ten counts were recorded for this clonotype. The CDR3 DNA is TGCGCCAGCAGCGAGGGAGCCAAAAATTCACCCCTCCACTTT. Translation: CASSEGAKNSPLHF. The chain is built from TRBV5-1 and TRBJ1-6; D call uncertain. Germline CDR1 is SGHRS and CDR2 is YFSETQ. Deletions cut 4 bases from V and 7 bases from J, with 12 bases between. The length of the CDR3 is 14 residues.

This clonotype was picked up many times. The J gene is TRBJ1-5, the V gene TRBV6-2 or TRBV6-3; D gene uncertain. Germline lookup yields CDR1 MNHEY and CDR2 SVGEGT. The V end lost 8 bases, the J end lost 7 bases, and 15 bases lay between the germline ends. This CDR3 comprises 13 residues. CDR3 bases: TGTGCCAGCTCCCCCAACCGGGCCCAGCCCCAGCATTTT. This translates into CASSPNRAQPQHF.

This clonotype occurred many times. The J gene is TRBJ2-7, the V gene TRBV7-9, with a possible D match to TRBD1 (8 bases). The CDR3 spans 14 residues. Trimming shortened V by 5 bases and J by 3 bases, and 14 bases separated the two germline ends. Germline-derived CDR1 and CDR2 are SEHNR and FQNEAQ (reference sequence). In nucleotides, the CDR3 is TGTGCCAGCAGCCCCCACAGGGGGGGCTACGAGCAGTACTTC. As protein: CASSPHRGGYEQYF.

The table lists this clonotype with many counts. The chain couples TRBV28 to TRBJ1-2; no definite D call. V lost 4 bases, J lost 7 bases, and 13 bases lay in between. This CDR3 spans 13 amino acids. CDR1 MDHEN and CDR2 SYDVKM come from the germline V gene. CDR3 sequence (DNA): TGTGCCAGCAGTTCCCCTGTTACGGGTGGCTACACCTTC. It yields the protein CASSSPVTGGYTF.

This clonotype was seen at least ten times. The V and J genes are TRBV29-1 and TRBJ1-2, with TRBD1 as a possible D gene (5 bases). This CDR3 is built from 14 residues. Germline V gene lookup returns CDR1 SQVTM and CDR2 ANQGSEA. V was clipped by 3 bases and J by 0 bases, with 11 bases between them. CDR3 protein: CSVDRGIANYGYTF. DNA of the CDR3: TGCAGCGTTGATCGGGGGATAGCTAACTATGGCTACACCTTC.

This clonotype was detected ten times or more. The chain carries TRBV5-1 and TRBJ2-2, with 7 bases aligning to TRBD1. The germline V gene encodes CDR1 SGHRS and CDR2 YFSETQ. The CDR3 totals 16 residues. V was clipped by 3 bases and J by 2 bases; unmatched bases: 7. The CDR3 here is CASSSIDRDNTGELFF. CDR3 nucleotides: TGCGCCAGCAGCTCGATAGACAGGGACAACACCGGGGAGCTGTTTTTT.

This clonotype was picked up many times. V and J are TRBV10-2 and TRBJ2-5; TRBD2 matches 7 bases. Germline V gene lookup returns CDR1 WSHSY and CDR2 SAAADI. Losses at the gene ends were 6 bases for V and 1 base for J; bases not matched to a gene: 8. The CDR3 sequence is 15 residues long. CDR3 coding DNA: TGCGCCAGCAGGAGCCCGTCGGGGGGCCAAGAGACCCAGTACTTC. Protein product: CASRSPSGGQETQYF.

This sequence joins TRBV12-3 or TRBV12-4 and TRBJ2-7, with TRBD1 matching 7 bases. V trimming: 5 bases; J trimming: 7 bases; junction bases outside the gene matches: 8. This CDR3 is built from 13 residues. CDR3 nucleotides: TGTGCCAGCAGTCTCACAGGGGTCAAAGAGCAGTACTTC. It yields the protein CASSLTGVKEQYF.

A few counts support this clonotype. The junction does not match germline at one end; this may be a read error. The chain recombines TRBV20-1 with TRBJ1-6; 7 bases match TRBD1. CDR3 size: 16 residues. CDR1 and CDR2 from the germline V gene are DFQATT and SNEGSKA (reference sequence). CDR3 residues: CSAPGRAGGLNSPLNF. CDR3 in DNA: TGCAGTGCTCCAGGCCGGGCAGGGGGGTTAAATTCACCCCTCAACTTT.

This clonotype has at least ten counts. The chain links TRBV5-1 to TRBJ2-2, with D tentatively TRBD1 (5 bases). The CDR3 is 12 amino acids. Between the trimmed V and J ends, which lost 4 bases and 7 bases, there was a span of 8 bases. CDR1 is SGHRS and CDR2 is YFSETQ in the germline V gene. In DNA form, the CDR3 reads TGCGCCAGCAGCCGACAGATCGGGGAGCTGTTTTTT. Residues: CASSRQIGELFF. Full variable domain (missing parts from reference TRBV5-1 and TRBJ2-2): KAGVTQTPRYLIKTRGQQVTLSCSPISGHRSVSWYQQTPGQGLQFLFEYFSETQRNKGNFPGRFSGRQFSNSRSEMNVSTLELGDSALYLCASSRQIGELFFGEGSRLTVL.

Worth noting for this clonotype: This could be a read error, since a much larger clone is one nucleotide away. This chain joins TRBV6-2 or TRBV6-3 and TRBJ1-5, with 9 bases lining up with TRBD1. The CDR3 loop spans 17 amino acids. CDR1 and CDR2 (germline): MNHEY, SVGEGT. The CDR3 protein is CASSSQYTGQGNQPQNF. DNA for the CDR3: TGTGCCAGCAGTTCCCAGTACACGGGACAGGGTAATCAGCCCCAGAATTTT.

This clonotype appeared a few times. The DNA is left out, because the CDR3 cannot be placed on it with certainty; the CDR3 is given as TCRdb lists it. V and J are TRBV10-3 and TRBJ2-3; whether TRBD2, the table's D call, matches the DNA was not checked. The CDR3 sequence runs 15 residues, both termini included. Germline lookup yields CDR1 ENHRY and CDR2 SYGVKD. CDR3 amino acids: CATFAGGSLTDTEYF.

This clonotype was picked up many times. The genes are TRBV12-3 or TRBV12-4 and TRBJ1-4; no clear D. There are 17 residues in the CDR3. V lost 1 base and J 3 bases, leaving 15 bases between the germline ends. CDR3: CASSLGLSTTANEKLFF. CDR3 DNA sequence: TGTGCCAGCAGTTTAGGGCTTTCGACAACAGCTAATGAAAAACTGTTTTTT.

This clonotype was seen at least ten times. This sequence joins TRBV5-1 and TRBJ1-1; tentative D call: TRBD1 (5 bases). CDR1 SGHRS and CDR2 YFSETQ come from the germline V gene. The CDR3 length is 13 residues. V shed 0 bases and J shed 5 bases, with 8 bases lying between them. The DNA for the CDR3 is TGCGCCAGCAGCTTGGCAGGGACGACTGAAGCTTTCTTT. It yields the protein CASSLAGTTEAFF. Full variable domain (rest looked up from reference TRBV5-1 and TRBJ1-1): KAGVTQTPRYLIKTRGQQVTLSCSPISGHRSVSWYQQTPGQGLQFLFEYFSETQRNKGNFPGRFSGRQFSNSRSEMNVSTLELGDSALYLCASSLAGTTEAFFGQGTRLTVV.

This clonotype was recorded many times. In nucleotides, the CDR3 is TGTGCCAGCTCACCCGGGACTAGCGGCTACGAGCAGTACTTC. Translated: CASSPGTSGYEQYF. The chain combines TRBV18 with TRBJ2-7; 11 bases align to TRBD2. This CDR3 has 14 amino acids. V was clipped by 3 bases and J by 3 bases; unmatched bases: 1. Germline loops: CDR1 KGHSH, CDR2 LQKENI.

The genes are TRBV5-1 and TRBJ2-3; 7 positions agree with TRBD2. Per the germline V gene, CDR1 is SGHRS and CDR2 is YFSETQ. The CDR3 runs 14 residues. Germline trimming cut 0 bases from V and 4 bases from J; bases unmatched to any gene: 2. The CDR3 is CASSLGDYPDTQYF. The CDR3 coding sequence is TGCGCCAGCAGCTTGGGGGACTACCCAGATACGCAGTATTTT.

This clonotype has at least ten counts. The conserved phenylalanine or tryptophan is not found at the CDR3 terminus, so this likely reflects a read error. The chain uses TRBV7-9 and TRBJ2-4; D tentatively fits TRBD1 or TRBD2 (6 bases each). Germline CDR1 and CDR2: SEHNR and FQNEAQ (reference sequence). V was shortened by 1 base and J by 3 bases, with 16 bases between the two germline ends. CDR3 length: 17 amino acids. The CDR3 sequence is CASSLVGPQGGKNIQYC. DNA for the CDR3: TGTGCCAGCAGCTTAGTAGGTCCACAGGGAGGCAAAAACATTCAGTACTGC.